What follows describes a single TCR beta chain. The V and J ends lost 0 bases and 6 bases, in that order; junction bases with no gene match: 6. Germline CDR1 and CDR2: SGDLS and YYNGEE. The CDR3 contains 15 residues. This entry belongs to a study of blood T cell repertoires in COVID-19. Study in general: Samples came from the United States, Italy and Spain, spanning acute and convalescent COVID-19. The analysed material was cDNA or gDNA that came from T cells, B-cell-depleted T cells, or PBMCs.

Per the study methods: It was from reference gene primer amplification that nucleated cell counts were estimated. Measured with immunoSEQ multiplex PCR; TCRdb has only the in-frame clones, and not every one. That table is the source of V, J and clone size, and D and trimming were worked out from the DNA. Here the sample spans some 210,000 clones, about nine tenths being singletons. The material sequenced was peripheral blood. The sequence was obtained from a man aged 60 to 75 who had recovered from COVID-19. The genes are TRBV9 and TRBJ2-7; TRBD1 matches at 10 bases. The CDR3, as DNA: TGTGCCAGCAGCGTAGGGACAGGGGGTTTGTTCGAGCAGTACTTC. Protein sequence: CASSVGTGGLFEQYF. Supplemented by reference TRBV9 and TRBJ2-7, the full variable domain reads DSGVTQTPKHLITATGQRVTLRCSPRSGDLSVYWYQQSLDQGLQFLIQYYNGEERAKGNILERFSAQQFPDLHSELNLSSLELGDSALYFCASSVGTGGLFEQYFGPGTRLTVT.